This T cell receptor beta chain was identified during a study of blood T cell repertoires in COVID-19. This CDR3 spans 14 amino acids. Looked up from germline, CDR1 is LGHDT and CDR2 is YNNKEL (reference sequence). Trimming shortened V by 4 bases and J by 1 base, and 10 bases separated the two germline ends. Data came from immunoSEQ multiplex PCR; TCRdb stores just in-frame clones and leaves some out. The table shows about 98,000 clones, with 87% occurring only once. The sequence came from a man aged 70-80 years with acute or convalescent COVID-19. The V and J genes are TRBV3-1 (or the pseudogene TRBV3-2) and TRBJ2-5; possibly TRBD1 for D (7 bases). Source material: peripheral blood. The CDR3 DNA sequence: TGTGCCAGCAGCCTCAGGGGGGTCCAAGAGACCCAGTACTTC. The encoded protein is CASSLRGVQETQYF.